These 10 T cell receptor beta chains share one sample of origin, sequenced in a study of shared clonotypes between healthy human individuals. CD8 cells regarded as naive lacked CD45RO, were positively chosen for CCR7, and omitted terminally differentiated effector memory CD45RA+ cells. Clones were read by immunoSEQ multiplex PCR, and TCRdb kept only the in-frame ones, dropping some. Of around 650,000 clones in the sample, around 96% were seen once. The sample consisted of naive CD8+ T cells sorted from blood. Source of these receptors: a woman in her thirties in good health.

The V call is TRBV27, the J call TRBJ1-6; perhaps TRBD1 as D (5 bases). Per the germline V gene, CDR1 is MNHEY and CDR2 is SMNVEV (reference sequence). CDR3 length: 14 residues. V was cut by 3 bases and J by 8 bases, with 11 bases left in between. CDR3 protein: CASSFQGSDSPLHF. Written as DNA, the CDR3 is TGTGCCAGCAGTTTCCAGGGTTCGGATTCACCCCTCCACTTT.

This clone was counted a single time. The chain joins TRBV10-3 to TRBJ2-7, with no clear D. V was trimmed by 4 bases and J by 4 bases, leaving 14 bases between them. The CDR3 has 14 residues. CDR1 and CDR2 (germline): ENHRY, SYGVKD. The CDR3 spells CAISGASSSYEQYF. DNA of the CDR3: TGTGCCATCAGTGGAGCGTCCTCGAGTTACGAGCAGTACTTC.

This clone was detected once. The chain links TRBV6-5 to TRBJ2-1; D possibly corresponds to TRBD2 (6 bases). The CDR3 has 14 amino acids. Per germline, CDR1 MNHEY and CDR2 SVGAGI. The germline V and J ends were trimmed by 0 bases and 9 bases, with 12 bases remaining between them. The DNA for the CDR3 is TGTGCCAGCAGTTACTCGATCCTAGCGTCTGAGCAGTTCTTC. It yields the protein CASSYSILASEQFF.

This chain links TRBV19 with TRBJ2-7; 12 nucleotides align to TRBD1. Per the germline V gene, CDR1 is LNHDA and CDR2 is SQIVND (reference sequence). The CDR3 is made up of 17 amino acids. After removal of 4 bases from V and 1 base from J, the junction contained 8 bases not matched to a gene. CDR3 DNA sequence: TGTGCCAGTAGTACCTCGGGACAGGGGGCCCAATCCTACGAGCAGTACTTC. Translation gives CASSTSGQGAQSYEQYF.

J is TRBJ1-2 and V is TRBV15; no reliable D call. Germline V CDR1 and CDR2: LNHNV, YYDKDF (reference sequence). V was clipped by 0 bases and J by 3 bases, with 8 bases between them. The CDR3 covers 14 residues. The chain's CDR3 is CATSRDSGDYGYTF. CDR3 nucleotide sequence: TGTGCCACCAGCAGAGATTCAGGCGACTATGGCTACACCTTC.

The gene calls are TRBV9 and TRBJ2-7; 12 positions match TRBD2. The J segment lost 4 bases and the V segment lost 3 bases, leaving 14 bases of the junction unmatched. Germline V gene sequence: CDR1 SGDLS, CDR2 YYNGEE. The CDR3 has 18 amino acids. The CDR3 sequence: CASSGSSGRDPLFYEQYF. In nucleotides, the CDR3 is TGTGCCAGCAGCGGTTCTAGCGGGAGGGACCCCTTATTTTACGAGCAGTACTTC.

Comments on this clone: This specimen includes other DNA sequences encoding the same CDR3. The CDR3 DNA reads TGTGCCAGCAGTTTACTAGCGGGAGTTTACAATGAGCAGTTCTTC. This sequence encodes CASSLLAGVYNEQFF. The chain is built from TRBV27 and TRBJ2-1, with TRBD2 identical over 10 bases. V dropped 2 bases and J dropped 4; count of bases not matched to a gene: 2. The CDR3 consists of 15 residues. Germline loops: CDR1 MNHEY, CDR2 SMNVEV (reference sequence).

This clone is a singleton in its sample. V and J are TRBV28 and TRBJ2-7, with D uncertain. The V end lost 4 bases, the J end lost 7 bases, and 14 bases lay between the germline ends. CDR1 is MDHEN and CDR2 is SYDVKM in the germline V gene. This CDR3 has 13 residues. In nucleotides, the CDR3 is TGTGCCAGCAGTTCCCGCAGGCCGAGTGAGCAGTACTTC. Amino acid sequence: CASSSRRPSEQYF.

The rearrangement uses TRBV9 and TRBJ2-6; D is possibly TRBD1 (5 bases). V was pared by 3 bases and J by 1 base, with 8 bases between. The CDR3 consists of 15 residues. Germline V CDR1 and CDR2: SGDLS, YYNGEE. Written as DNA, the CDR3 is TGTGCCAGCAGCGAAACAGGTTCTGGGGCCAACGTCCTGACTTTC. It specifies CASSETGSGANVLTF. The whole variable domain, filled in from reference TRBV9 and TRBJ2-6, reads DSGVTQTPKHLITATGQRVTLRCSPRSGDLSVYWYQQSLDQGLQFLIQYYNGEERAKGNILERFSAQQFPDLHSELNLSSLELGDSALYFCASSETGSGANVLTFGAGSRLTVL.

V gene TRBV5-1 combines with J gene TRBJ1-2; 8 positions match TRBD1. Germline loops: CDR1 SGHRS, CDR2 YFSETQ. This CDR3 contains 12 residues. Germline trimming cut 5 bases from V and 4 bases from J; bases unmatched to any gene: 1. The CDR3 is CASRTGGYGYTF. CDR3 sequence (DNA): TGCGCCAGCAGAACAGGGGGCTATGGCTACACCTTC.